These 10 T cell receptor beta chains came from one sample sequenced in a study of tumour-infiltrating T cells in Burkitt lymphoma (dated by TCRdb to about 2020). Library preparation employed the immunoSEQ multiplex PCR assay. TCRdb provides this immuneACCESS table in a form limited to in-frame rearrangements. Some clones are lacking; in checked studies, under half of them reflect an unresolved V gene, and why the rest are absent is not known. This sample is represented by 5,000 to 7,500 clones; around 85% of them were singletons. In total, the top ten clones hold approximately 9.9% of the sample. Sequenced input: tumor tissue. These receptors all stem from a human donor with Burkitt lymphoma.

This clone came up once. The rearrangement links TRBV13 to TRBJ2-3; 7 nucleotides agree with TRBD1. CDR1 is PRHDT, CDR2 FYEKMQ, per germline (reference sequence). The CDR3 runs 15 residues. Losses at the gene ends were 3 bases for V and 2 bases for J; bases not matched to a gene: 5. The CDR3 loop is CASSLTGTATDTQYF. The CDR3 DNA follows: TGTGCCAGCAGCTTGACCGGGACAGCCACAGATACGCAGTATTTT.

This clone has only one observation. The CDR3 coding sequence is TGTGCCAGCAGCCTTCGAACCCAGAACAATGAGCAGTTCTTC. The encoded protein is CASSLRTQNNEQFF. The V call is TRBV7-9, the J call TRBJ2-1; D not resolved. The CDR3 has 14 amino acids. Germline V gene data show CDR1 as SEHNR and CDR2 as FQNEAQ (reference sequence). V gave up 5 bases and J gave up 5 bases, with 13 bases separating them.

The chain is built from TRBV20-1 and TRBJ2-4; unclear D gene. The V end lost 7 bases, the J end lost 3 bases, and 7 bases lay between the germline ends. CDR1 is DFQATT and CDR2 is SNEGSKA in the germline V gene (reference sequence). The CDR3 is 11 amino acids. For the CDR3, the DNA is TGCAGTGGGGGTGGCAAAAACATTCAGTACTTC. It is translated as CSGGGKNIQYF.

The chain couples TRBV30 to TRBJ1-1, with unresolved D. This CDR3 has 14 amino acids. Germline values: CDR1 GTSNPN, CDR2 SVGIG (reference sequence). The V and J ends lost 0 bases and 0 bases respectively, with 8 bases between them. CDR3 residues: CAWSVSRLNTEAFF. In DNA form, the CDR3 reads TGTGCCTGGAGTGTGAGTAGATTGAACACTGAAGCTTTCTTT.

This chain links TRBV11-2 with TRBJ2-2; TRBD1 might be the D (6 bases). Trimming pared 2 bases from V and 6 bases from J, leaving 13 bases between. The length of the CDR3 is 15 residues. Germline V gene data show CDR1 as SGHAT and CDR2 as FQNNGV. In nucleotides, the CDR3 is TGTGCCAGCAGCTTAACAGGGTCTAGCCCCGGGGAGCTGTTTTTT. Protein product: CASSLTGSSPGELFF.

This chain uses TRBV19 with TRBJ1-4; D unclear. This CDR3 is 15 amino acids long. The V gene's germline CDR1 is LNHDA and CDR2 SQIVND (reference sequence). Trimming stripped 3 bases from V and 7 bases from J, with 15 bases between. CDR3 sequence (DNA): TGTGCCAGTAGTATTCTGGGAAGCTACCCTGAAAAACTGTTTTTT. Amino acids: CASSILGSYPEKLFF.

The CDR3 sequence is CASRMEFWGTDTQYF. As DNA, the CDR3 is TGTGCCAGTAGAATGGAGTTCTGGGGCACAGATACGCAGTATTTT. The V and J genes are TRBV19 and TRBJ2-3; D call uncertain. Looked up from germline, CDR1 is LNHDA and CDR2 is SQIVND (reference sequence). Trimming cost V 6 bases and J 1 base, with 14 bases left between them. The CDR3 is 15 residues long. Based on the CDR3 plus reference TRBV19 and TRBJ2-3, the full variable domain is DGGITQSPKYLFRKEGQNVTLSCEQNLNHDAMYWYRQDPGQGLRLIYYSQIVNDFQKGDIAEGYSVSREKKESFPLTVTSAQKNPTAFYLCASRMEFWGTDTQYFGPGTRLTVL.

This clone has only a few counts. The chain uses TRBV5-1 and TRBJ2-6; tentative D call: TRBD1 (6 bases). The CDR3 has 20 amino acids. Per germline, CDR1 SGHRS and CDR2 YFSETQ. The V and J ends lost 0 bases and 0 bases respectively, with 19 bases between them. CDR3 DNA: TGCGCCAGCAGCTTGGAGGGGGACCTTGCGGGTTCCTCTGGGGCCAACGTCCTGACTTTC. Its protein is CASSLEGDLAGSSGANVLTF.

The chain combines TRBV10-3 with TRBJ2-7; maybe TRBD2 (6 bases). CDR3 size: 11 residues. Germline V CDR1 and CDR2: ENHRY, SYGVKD. Trimming left V 10 bases short and J 5 bases short, with 12 bases between. The CDR3 DNA reads as TGTGCCAGCCTGGGAGGCCACGAGCAGTACTTC. It is translated as CASLGGHEQYF.

This clone has a single count. The rearrangement joins TRBV27 to TRBJ2-7; a weak D match, TRBD1 (6 bases). CDR1 and CDR2 from the germline V gene are MNHEY and SMNVEV (reference sequence). Trimming removed 4 bases from V and 4 bases from J, with 11 bases in between. The CDR3 loop spans 13 amino acids. CDR3 nucleotides: TGTGCCAGCAGTTGGGGGCCGTTATACGAGCAGTACTTC. The encoded protein is CASSWGPLYEQYF.